Detailed here is one TCR beta chain. Germline V gene lookup returns CDR1 MNHEY and CDR2 SMNVEV (reference sequence). The germline V and J ends were trimmed by 2 bases and 4 bases, with 5 bases remaining between them. This CDR3 has 13 residues. These data come from a study of T cells in Graves' hyperthyroidism and ophthalmopathy. Researchers took RNA transcripts and amplified the TCR beta CDR3 regions from them. Using the HTBI primer set, a first-round RT-PCR was run on the TCR CDR3. TCRdb reprocessed the multiplex PCR reads via MiXCR and lists one record per CDR3 protein. In the table there are 500,000 or so distinct CDR3 sequences, 15% to 20% of which are singletons. Exclusion of a patient resulted from uncontrolled infection, other autoimmune disease, pregnancy or lactation. The PBMCs studied were ones that came from about 10 ml fresh peripheral blood.

V and J are TRBV27 and TRBJ2-2; D is unclear. Source material: blood. The origin of this receptor is a woman under 30 with Graves' ophthalmopathy. The CDR3 nucleotides are TGTGCCAGCAGTTTAACTACCACCGGGGAGCTGTTTTTT. This sequence encodes CASSLTTTGELFF.